These 28 T cell receptor beta chains came from one sample sequenced in a study of graft-versus-host responses after intestinal transplantation. Here immunoSEQ multiplex PCR was the method, and the copy in TCRdb shows in-frame clones only, minus some. The table has about 18,000 clones, more than 30% seen once; the top ten hold around 1%. Sample: alloreactive CD4+ T cells from a mixed lymphocyte reaction culture, taken before intestinal transplant. The subset here: CFSE-low proliferating T cells sorted from roughly six-day pre-transplant mixed lymphocyte reaction (GvH or HvG direction). These receptors all stem from a human patient who received an intestinal transplant.

The V call is TRBV1, the J call TRBJ1-2. TRBV1 represents a pseudogene. The CDR3 extends over 16 amino acids. The CDR3 is CTSRRTIVRKTYGYTF. CDR3 in DNA: TGCACCAGCAGAAGGACGATTGTGCGAAAGACCTATGGCTACACCTTC.

This clone has a handful of counts. The chain joins TRBV5-1 to TRBJ2-1; the D is unclear. Trimming left V 0 bases short and J 7 bases short, with 11 bases between. Germline V lookup: CDR1 SGHRS, CDR2 YFSETQ. This CDR3 spans 14 amino acids. CDR3 sequence: CASSLAASLNEQFF. In DNA form, the CDR3 reads TGCGCCAGCAGCTTGGCCGCTAGTTTGAATGAGCAGTTCTTC.

The rearrangement joins TRBV6-1 to TRBJ2-7, with TRBD1 as a possible D gene (6 bases). CDR1 MNHNS and CDR2 SASEGT come from the germline V gene. The CDR3 is made up of 13 amino acids. Trimming left V 6 bases short and J 6 bases short, with 15 bases between. CDR3 in amino acids: CASREAGVSEQYF. CDR3 in DNA: TGTGCCAGCAGAGAGGCAGGGGTGAGCGAGCAGTACTTC.

The rearrangement joins TRBV7-9 to TRBJ2-4; TRBD1 agrees at 8 bases. There are 12 residues in the CDR3. Trimming took 8 bases from V and 15 from J; bases not matched to a gene: 12. Germline V gene lookup returns CDR1 SEHNR and CDR2 FQNEAQ (reference sequence). In DNA form, the CDR3 reads TGTGCCAGCGGGCGAGGACAGGGCGCCAGGTACTTC. Protein sequence: CASGRGQGARYF. Drawing the rest from reference TRBV7-9 and TRBJ2-4, the complete variable domain is DTGVSQNPRHKITKRGQNVTFRCDPISEHNRLYWYRQTLGQGPEFLTYFQNEAQLEKSRLLSDRFSAERPKGSFSTLEIQRTEQGDSAMYLCASGRGQGARYFGAGTRLSVL.

This clone has a handful of counts. V and J are TRBV6-5 and TRBJ2-1; 7 bases agree with TRBD2. CDR1 is MNHEY, CDR2 SVGAGI, per germline. CDR3 size: 13 residues. V lost 7 bases and J lost 7; bases outside the gene matches: 7. The CDR3 region has the DNA TGTGCCAGCATACGGACTAGGCGGAATGAGCAGTTCTTC. It specifies CASIRTRRNEQFF.

This clone was found a few times. The chain carries TRBV19 and TRBJ1-5; D ambiguous. Deletions cut 2 bases from V and 0 bases from J, with 5 bases between. CDR1 and CDR2 from the germline V gene are LNHDA and SQIVND (reference sequence). The CDR3 has 14 residues. CDR3 DNA: TGTGCCAGTAGTATACAGTATAGCAATCAGCCCCAGCATTTT. Translation: CASSIQYSNQPQHF.

This clone was seen only a few times. The V gene is TRBV6-5, the J gene TRBJ1-6; the match to TRBD1 covers 7 bases. Germline V gene data show CDR1 as MNHEY and CDR2 as SVGAGI. With V trimmed by 2 bases and J by 9 bases, 7 bases remained unmatched. This CDR3 contains 15 residues. CDR3 nucleotides: TGTGCCAGCAGTTACGGAGACAGGGAAGGTTCACCCCTCCACTTT. The encoded protein is CASSYGDREGSPLHF.

This chain links TRBV11-2 with TRBJ2-7; 12 bases align to TRBD2. Germline CDR1 SGHAT, CDR2 FQNNGV. V lost 3 bases and J lost 0; bases outside the gene matches: 3. The length of the CDR3 is 16 residues. The CDR3 region has the DNA TGTGCCAGCAGCTTCACGACTAGCGGGAGCTCCTACGAGCAGTACTTC. Protein product: CASSFTTSGSSYEQYF.

This clone was seen more than once but under ten times. The chain employs TRBV7-9 and TRBJ2-3; 9 bases map to TRBD2. This CDR3 has 18 residues. The germline V gene encodes CDR1 SEHNR and CDR2 FQNEAQ (reference sequence). V was pared by 1 base and J by 2 bases, with 10 bases of the junction left unmatched. CDR3 loop: CASSLGSGGKPSTDTQYF. The CDR3, as DNA: TGTGCCAGCAGCTTAGGAAGCGGGGGGAAACCATCCACAGATACGCAGTATTTT.

The CDR3 DNA reads as TGCGCCAGCAGGGGCTTCGACGAGCAGTACTTC. Translated, it gives CASRGFDEQYF. V is TRBV10-2 and J is TRBJ2-7; D gene uncertain. V lost 6 bases and J 5 bases, leaving 8 bases between the germline ends. Germline V gene data show CDR1 as WSHSY and CDR2 as SAAADI. The CDR3 has 11 residues.

The sample holds a few counts of this clone. The rearrangement links TRBV5-1 to TRBJ2-1; TRBD2 might be the D (6 bases). Germline V lookup: CDR1 SGHRS, CDR2 YFSETQ. V lost 3 bases and J 1 base, leaving 14 bases between the germline ends. The CDR3 is 16 amino acids. The CDR3 loop reads CASSSPSGLSYNEQFF. The CDR3 DNA reads TGCGCCAGCAGCTCCCCAAGCGGGTTATCCTACAATGAGCAGTTCTTC.

The V call is TRBV6-5, the J call TRBJ2-7, with D hard to call. Germline lookup yields CDR1 MNHEY and CDR2 SVGAGI. CDR3 length equals 11 residues. Deletions cut 5 bases from V and 5 bases from J, with 7 bases between. CDR3 in DNA: TGTGCCAGCAGTGTGGCGGACGAGCAGTACTTC. Encoded protein: CASSVADEQYF.

This clone was seen a few times. This rearrangement joins TRBV6-5 to TRBJ1-1; D unclear. The germline gives CDR1 MNHEY, CDR2 SVGAGI. The CDR3 loop spans 14 amino acids. Between the trimmed V and J ends, which lost 2 bases and 5 bases, there was a span of 12 bases. Here the CDR3 DNA reads TGTGCCAGCAGTTACACCCGTTCTGGGACTGAAGCTTTCTTT. It specifies CASSYTRSGTEAFF.

Details on this clone: The junction differs from germline at one of its ends, possibly a read error. The CDR3 here is CASGGQETQYF. The CDR3 DNA is TGTGCTAGCGGGGGGCAGGAGACCCAGTACTTC. This chain connects TRBV29-1 to TRBJ2-5; 11 nucleotides line up with TRBD2. Looked up from germline, CDR1 is SQVTM and CDR2 is ANQGSEA. There are 11 residues in the CDR3.

This clone occurred once. The chain uses TRBV18 and TRBJ2-2; maybe TRBD2 (6 bases). The CDR3 has 18 amino acids. From germline, CDR1 is KGHSH and CDR2 LQKENI. The ends were cut back, 4 bases at V and 4 bases at J, with 22 bases in the middle. DNA for the CDR3: TGTGCCAGCTCACTCACTCCCGGGGGTGGCCGATTCACCGGGGAGCTGTTTTTT. This sequence encodes CASSLTPGGGRFTGELFF.

The CDR3 bases are TGTGCCAGTAGTATGGGTCTAGCGCCAACCTACGAGCAGTACTTC. Amino acids: CASSMGLAPTYEQYF. The V call is TRBV19, the J call TRBJ2-7, with D possibly TRBD2 on 6 matching bases. The germline V gene encodes CDR1 LNHDA and CDR2 SQIVND (reference sequence). Trimming took 3 bases from V and 2 from J, leaving 14 bases between them. The CDR3 runs 15 residues. The complete variable domain, with remaining parts taken from reference TRBV19 and TRBJ2-7, reads DGGITQSPKYLFRKEGQNVTLSCEQNLNHDAMYWYRQDPGQGLRLIYYSQIVNDFQKGDIAEGYSVSREKKESFPLTVTSAQKNPTAFYLCASSMGLAPTYEQYFGPGTRLTVT.

This clone has a single count. The chain combines TRBV5-1 with TRBJ2-5, with a possible D match to TRBD1 (5 bases). Germline CDR1 reads SGHRS; CDR2 reads YFSETQ. V was shortened by 4 bases and J by 7 bases, with 23 bases between the two germline ends. The CDR3 length is 16 residues. The CDR3 region has the DNA TGCGCCAGCAGCCATCGGGTAGCTCCCCTTAGGGGGACCCAGTACTTC. It translates to CASSHRVAPLRGTQYF.

This clone was detected a few times. The chain recombines TRBV19 with TRBJ2-5, with D perhaps TRBD2 (5 bases). This CDR3 spans 14 amino acids. V was pared by 6 bases and J by 9 bases, with 20 bases between. The V gene's germline CDR1 is LNHDA and CDR2 SQIVND (reference sequence). The DNA of the CDR3 is TGTGCCAGTAGCGACCAAGGACGCCGCGGGTCCCAGTACTTC. This sequence encodes CASSDQGRRGSQYF. The full variable domain, completed using reference TRBV19 and TRBJ2-5, is DGGITQSPKYLFRKEGQNVTLSCEQNLNHDAMYWYRQDPGQGLRLIYYSQIVNDFQKGDIAEGYSVSREKKESFPLTVTSAQKNPTAFYLCASSDQGRRGSQYFGPGTRLLVL.

The rearrangement uses TRBV7-9 and TRBJ2-4; D is perhaps TRBD2 (6 bases). Trimming removed 3 bases at V and 2 bases at J, with 14 bases between. This CDR3 spans 16 amino acids. Germline CDR1 SEHNR, CDR2 FQNEAQ (reference sequence). CDR3 protein: CASSFHPEGPKNIQYF. The CDR3 DNA sequence: TGTGCCAGCAGCTTCCACCCGGAGGGACCCAAAAACATTCAGTACTTC. The entire variable domain, with the rest obtained from reference TRBV7-9 and TRBJ2-4, is as follows: DTGVSQNPRHKITKRGQNVTFRCDPISEHNRLYWYRQTLGQGPEFLTYFQNEAQLEKSRLLSDRFSAERPKGSFSTLEIQRTEQGDSAMYLCASSFHPEGPKNIQYFGAGTRLSVL.

V gene TRBV7-9 combines with J gene TRBJ1-5, with 9 bases identical to TRBD1. Germline CDR1 is SEHNR and CDR2 is FQNEAQ (reference sequence). The V gene end was trimmed by 1 base and the J gene end by 4 bases; junction bases not matched to a gene: 11. The CDR3 is 18 amino acids. Here the CDR3 DNA reads TGTGCCAGCAGCTTAGTGCGCGGGACAGGGTACCCGAATCAGCCCCAGCATTTT. Its translation: CASSLVRGTGYPNQPQHF.

This clone was detected a few times. This chain links TRBV2 with TRBJ2-7, with 7 bases fitting TRBD1. This CDR3 contains 16 residues. After removal of 6 bases from V and 7 bases from J, the junction contained 18 bases not matched to a gene. Germline CDR1 and CDR2: SNHLY and FYNNEI. This chain's CDR3 is CASRGQATIPSTEQYF. The DNA of the CDR3 is TGTGCCAGCAGAGGACAGGCGACCATCCCAAGTACGGAGCAGTACTTC.

The chain combines TRBV10-1 with TRBJ1-4; a weak D match, TRBD1 (6 bases). The germline V and J ends were trimmed by 5 bases and 4 bases, with 17 bases remaining between them. The CDR3 length is 16 residues. The germline V gene encodes CDR1 WNHNN and CDR2 SYGVQD (reference sequence). The CDR3 is CASSHITGRSNEKLFF. In DNA form, the CDR3 reads TGCGCCAGCAGTCACATTACAGGGCGCAGTAATGAAAAACTGTTTTTT.

V gene TRBV2 combines with J gene TRBJ1-2, with 9 bases identical to TRBD1. The germline gives CDR1 SNHLY, CDR2 FYNNEI. V gave up 6 bases and J gave up 6 bases; unmatched junction bases: 5. CDR3 length: 13 residues. Written as DNA, the CDR3 is TGTGCCAGCAGCGGGACAGGGCAAAATGGCTACACCTTC. Its translation is CASSGTGQNGYTF.

The CDR3 protein is CASSLIARSGGPRETQYF. The CDR3 DNA reads as TGTGCCAGCAGCTTAATCGCCCGGAGCGGGGGGCCCCGAGAGACCCAGTACTTC. This chain joins TRBV7-6 and TRBJ2-5; 9 bases are shared with TRBD2. Germline CDR1 is SGHVS and CDR2 is FNYEAQ. This CDR3 comprises 18 residues. The trim removed 2 bases at V and 4 bases at J, leaving 14 bases unmatched.

Concerning this clone: Within the sample, other DNA sequences also encode this same CDR3. V is TRBV9 and J is TRBJ1-1; 7 nucleotides align to TRBD1. The CDR3 is 12 amino acids. The V gene end was trimmed by 3 bases and the J gene end by 5 bases; junction bases not matched to a gene: 1. Germline V gene sequence: CDR1 SGDLS, CDR2 YYNGEE. The CDR3 region has the DNA TGTGCCAGCAGCGGACAGGGAACTGAAGCTTTCTTT. Its protein product is CASSGQGTEAFF.

This clone was observed a few times. This rearrangement joins TRBV7-9 to TRBJ2-6; 10 bases map to TRBD2. The CDR3 runs to 19 residues. Losses at the gene ends were 0 bases for V and 1 base for J; bases not matched to a gene: 6. CDR1 is SEHNR, CDR2 FQNEAQ, per germline (reference sequence). The CDR3 bases are TGTGCCAGCAGCTTAGCGAAGAGTAGCGGGGGGTCTGGGGCCAACGTCCTGACTTTC. The encoded protein is CASSLAKSSGGSGANVLTF.

The V and J genes are TRBV6-1 and TRBJ2-4; the D call may be TRBD1 or TRBD2 (7 bases each). Trimming took off 0 bases at V and 4 bases at J, with 22 bases between the two ends. The length of the CDR3 is 19 residues. From germline, CDR1 is MNHNS and CDR2 SASEGT. The CDR3 loop reads CASSEANPLRGGPKNIQYF. The DNA for the CDR3 is TGTGCCAGCAGTGAAGCAAACCCTCTCAGGGGGGGGCCTAAAAACATTCAGTACTTC.

Only a few counts were recorded for this clone. CDR3 amino acids: CSVGDRGQGEQYF. In DNA, the CDR3 is TGCAGCGTGGGGGACAGGGGGCAGGGGGAGCAGTACTTC. The gene calls are TRBV29-1 and TRBJ2-7; 12 positions agree with TRBD1. The CDR3 totals 13 residues. Germline CDR1 and CDR2: SQVTM and ANQGSEA. Unmatched junction bases numbered 7, after V lost 6 bases and J lost 7 bases.